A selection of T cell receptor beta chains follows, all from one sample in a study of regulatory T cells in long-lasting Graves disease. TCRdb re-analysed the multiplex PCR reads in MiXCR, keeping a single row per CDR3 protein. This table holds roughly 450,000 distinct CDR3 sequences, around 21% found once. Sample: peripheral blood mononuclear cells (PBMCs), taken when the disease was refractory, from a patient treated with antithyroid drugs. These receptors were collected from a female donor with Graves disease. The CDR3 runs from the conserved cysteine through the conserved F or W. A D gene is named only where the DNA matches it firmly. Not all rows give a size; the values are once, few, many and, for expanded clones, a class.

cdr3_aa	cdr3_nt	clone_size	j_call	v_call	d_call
CASSLVAKGPYEQYF	TGTGCCAGCAGCTTAGTAGCGAAAGGACCCTACGAGCAGTACTTC	many	TRBJ2-7	TRBV7-2	.
CASSPGGQGTHEQYF	TGTGCCAGCAGTCCGGGGGGACAGGGGACTCACGAGCAGTACTTC	few	TRBJ2-7	TRBV2	TRBD1
CASSFSRDRAFGYTF	TGTGCCAGCAGTTTCAGCCGGGACAGGGCTTTTGGCTACACCTTC	.	TRBJ1-2	TRBV7-6	TRBD1
CASTLPDTQYF	TGTGCCAGCACCCTCCCGGATACGCAGTATTTT	few	TRBJ2-3	TRBV7-9	.
CASRTTGAPGELFF	TGTGCCAGCAGGACGACAGGGGCCCCCGGGGAGCTGTTTTTT	.	TRBJ2-2	TRBV12-3/TRBV12-4	TRBD1
CASSPRINQETQYF	TGTGCCAGCAGCCCGCGGATCAACCAAGAGACCCAGTACTTC	many	TRBJ2-5	TRBV9	.
CASSLHLSVSYEQYF	TGTGCCAGCAGCTTGCATTTGAGCGTCTCCTACGAGCAGTACTTC	many	TRBJ2-7	TRBV13	.
CASRTGFMNTEAFF	TGTGCCAGTAGAACAGGGTTCATGAACACTGAAGCTTTCTTT	many	TRBJ1-1	TRBV19	.
CASSEGGGRAIVNPFIPYNEQFF	TGTGCCAGCAGCGAAGGCGGCGGGAGGGCCATCGTTAATCCGTTTATCCCCTACAATGAGCAGTTCTTC	.	TRBJ2-1	TRBV7-2	TRBD2
CASSEPTSGNPPYEQYF	TGTGCCAGCAGTGAACCGACTAGCGGGAACCCACCCTACGAGCAGTACTTC	many	TRBJ2-7	TRBV2	TRBD2
CASSYPYRALREQYF	TGTGCCAGCAGTTACCCCTACAGGGCTCTGCGGGAGCAGTACTTC	.	TRBJ2-7	TRBV6-2/TRBV6-3	.
CAWTQFPDRGYGYTF	TGTGCCTGGACCCAATTTCCGGACAGGGGGTATGGCTACACCTTC	once	TRBJ1-2	TRBV30	TRBD1
CASSMANNQPQHF	TGTGCCAGCAGTATGGCCAACAATCAGCCCCAGCATTTT	many	TRBJ1-5	TRBV12-3/TRBV12-4	.
CASSPDSTYEQYF	TGTGCCAGCAGCCCGGACTCTACCTACGAGCAGTACTTC	many	TRBJ2-7	TRBV7-9	.
CASSQGQGRETQYF	TGTGCCAGCAGCCAGGGACAGGGGAGGGAGACCCAGTACTTC	many	TRBJ2-5	TRBV11-2	TRBD1
CASSLSNHQETQYF	TGTGCCAGCAGCTTAAGCAACCACCAGGAGACCCAGTACTTC	many	TRBJ2-5	TRBV7-8	.
CSAAPLEGFPWGYTF	TGCAGTGCCGCCCCGTTGGAGGGATTTCCTTGGGGCTACACCTTC	few	TRBJ1-2	TRBV20-1	.
CASSIEGLVSNQPQHF	TGTGCCAGTAGTATAGAGGGTCTCGTGAGCAATCAGCCCCAGCATTTT	.	TRBJ1-5	TRBV19	.
CASSQLPGTRQERETQYF	TGTGCCAGCAGCCAATTACCGGGGACCCGCCAGGAACGGGAGACCCAGTACTTC	.	TRBJ2-5	TRBV14	.
CASSQVQRSYNEQFF	TGTGCCAGCAGCCAAGTTCAGCGTTCCTACAATGAGCAGTTCTTC	.	TRBJ2-1	TRBV14	.
CASSRRAPQSEQYF	TGTGCCAGCAGCCGACGGGCTCCCCAGTCCGAGCAGTACTTC	few	TRBJ2-7	TRBV5-4	.
CSAPPDRGGNEQYF	TGCAGTGCTCCTCCGGACAGGGGGGGGAACGAGCAGTACTTC	few	TRBJ2-7	TRBV20-1	TRBD1
CASSPRAGQSYEQYF	TGTGCCAGCAGCCCCCGTGCAGGACAGTCCTACGAGCAGTACTTC	.	TRBJ2-7	TRBV3-1	.
CASSIILGQGEGREQYF	TGTGCCAGCAGTATAATTTTGGGTCAGGGGGAAGGCAGGGAGCAGTACTTC	many	TRBJ2-7	TRBV6-1	TRBD1
CATSRAGTSPYEQYF	TGTGCCACCAGCAGGGCCGGGACAAGTCCCTACGAGCAGTACTTC	.	TRBJ2-7	TRBV15	.
CASTLSRSGETQYF	TGTGCCAGCACCCTGTCCAGATCGGGGGAGACCCAGTACTTC	.	TRBJ2-5	TRBV6-4	.